The rows below give T cell receptor beta chains drawn from one sample of a study of cytomegalovirus exposure and HLA in healthy donors. Sequencing used immunoSEQ multiplex PCR; TCRdb keeps in-frame clones, though not all of them. The top ten hold about 8.4% of the sample, which has about 110,000 clones, approximately 71% seen once. The sequencing sample was made of PBMCs. Source of these receptors: a man in his forties in good health and CMV-seronegative. Both conserved end residues are part of each CDR3. D genes are given only for firm matches. Clone size, where shown, is once, few, many, or a class for clones that have expanded.

V gene	D gene	clone size	J gene	CDR3 protein	CDR3 DNA
TRBV25-1	.	.	TRBJ2-7	CASSGLTGGQKYF	TGTGCCAGCAGTGGACTGACGGGAGGACAGAAGTACTTC
TRBV6-1	TRBD1	.	TRBJ2-1	CASRTGTGRNEQFF	TGTGCCAGCAGGACCGGGACAGGCCGAAATGAGCAGTTCTTC
TRBV28	.	.	TRBJ1-2	CAIGGGGYTF	TGTGCTATAGGGGGGGGTGGCTACACCTTC
TRBV9	.	once	TRBJ2-2	CASSATTGLAGELFF	TGTGCCAGCAGCGCGACTACAGGGTTAGCAGGGGAGCTGTTTTTT
TRBV9	.	.	TRBJ1-2	CASSVALDSYYGYTF	TGTGCCAGCAGCGTAGCTTTAGACAGCTACTATGGCTACACCTTC
TRBV19	.	.	TRBJ1-4	CASSNTGEKLFF	TGTGCCAGTAGTAACACGGGGGAAAAACTGTTTTTT
TRBV5-6	.	.	TRBJ1-1	CASSLLNYPEAFF	TGTGCCAGCAGCTTACTCAATTACCCTGAAGCTTTCTTT
TRBV9	.	.	TRBJ1-1	CASSVDGYTEAFF	TGTGCCAGCAGCGTAGACGGTTACACTGAAGCTTTCTTT
TRBV2	TRBD1	.	TRBJ1-4	CASSIQGALGEKLFF	TGTGCCAGCAGTATACAGGGGGCGCTGGGTGAAAAACTGTTTTTT
TRBV6-6	TRBD2	.	TRBJ2-1	CASSPGTSRSDEQFF	TGTGCCAGCAGCCCGGGGACTAGCCGTTCGGATGAGCAGTTCTTC
TRBV7-6	.	.	TRBJ1-2	CASSDEAGYGYTF	TGTGCCAGCAGCGATGAGGCCGGCTATGGCTACACCTTC
TRBV7-9	.	.	TRBJ2-7	CSSSFGTPKTYEQYF	TGTTCCAGCAGCTTTGGGACACCCAAGACCTACGAGCAGTACTTC
TRBV7-9	.	.	TRBJ1-2	CASSLAGARDYGYTF	TGTGCCAGCAGCTTAGCGGGGGCTCGGGACTATGGCTACACCTTC
TRBV27	TRBD2	.	TRBJ2-5	CASTASGGDQETQYF	TGTGCCAGCACGGCTAGCGGGGGGGATCAAGAGACCCAGTACTTC
TRBV7-9	.	.	TRBJ1-1	CASSSTGSNTEAFF	TGTGCCAGCAGCTCCACAGGGTCGAACACTGAAGCTTTCTTT
TRBV4-3	TRBD1	.	TRBJ1-1	CASTIIRGAEAFF	TGCGCCAGCACAATAATCAGGGGGGCTGAAGCTTTCTTT
TRBV19	TRBD2	few	TRBJ2-3	CASSMSLAGFTDTQYF	TGTGCCAGTAGTATGTCGCTAGCGGGCTTCACAGATACGCAGTATTTT
TRBV4-1	.	few	TRBJ2-1	CASSQAGSSSYNEQFF	TGCGCCAGCAGCCAAGCGGGTTCATCCTCCTACAATGAGCAGTTCTTC
TRBV2	.	.	TRBJ2-7	CASVRGYEQYF	TGTGCCAGTGTCAGGGGCTACGAGCAGTACTTC
TRBV7-8	.	.	TRBJ1-2	CASSFSPNYGYTF	TGTGCCAGCAGCTTCAGTCCTAACTATGGCTACACCTTC
TRBV5-1	.	.	TRBJ2-3	CASIAGTSSTDTQYF	TGCGCCAGCATTGCTGGGACTTCAAGCACAGATACGCAGTATTTT
TRBV5-8	.	once	TRBJ2-5	CASSFLVTGTVKETQYF	TGTGCCAGCAGCTTTCTGGTGACGGGGACTGTTAAAGAGACCCAGTACTTC
TRBV18	.	.	TRBJ1-6	CASSRGRGSYNSPLHF	TGTGCCAGCTCACGAGGTCGAGGCTCCTATAATTCACCCCTCCACTTT
TRBV5-4	TRBD1	.	TRBJ2-5	CASSFWTGEGETQYF	TGTGCCAGCAGCTTCTGGACAGGGGAAGGAGAGACCCAGTACTTC
TRBV5-1	.	few	TRBJ1-4	CASSLTIWDTAGEKLFF	TGCGCCAGCAGCTTGACTATCTGGGACACGGCAGGGGAAAAACTGTTTTTT
TRBV10-3	TRBD2	.	TRBJ2-1	CAISETSGGDNEQFF	TGTGCCATCAGTGAAACTAGCGGGGGGGACAATGAGCAGTTCTTC
TRBV2	TRBD1	.	TRBJ2-2	CATSQGQGARVSGELFF	TGTGCCACCTCCCAGGGACAGGGGGCGCGAGTTTCCGGGGAGCTGTTTTTT
TRBV7-2	.	once	TRBJ2-3	CASSYPAGSTDTQYF	TGTGCCAGCAGTTACCCGGCGGGGAGCACAGATACGCAGTATTTT
TRBV5-1	TRBD2	.	TRBJ2-1	CASSLELAGDNEQFF	TGCGCCAGCAGCTTGGAACTAGCGGGAGACAATGAGCAGTTCTTC
TRBV7-2	TRBD1	.	TRBJ1-6	CASSREGQGDSPLHF	TGTGCCAGCAGCCGAGAGGGACAGGGGGATTCACCCCTCCACTTT
TRBV9	.	.	TRBJ2-3	CASSVATRDTQYF	TGTGCCAGCAGCGTAGCTACGAGAGATACGCAGTATTTT
TRBV7-8	TRBD2	.	TRBJ2-3	CASSLAFLAESTDTQYF	TGTGCCAGCAGCTTAGCCTTCCTAGCGGAGAGCACAGATACGCAGTATTTT
TRBV5-1	TRBD1	few	TRBJ2-7	CASSEGAAISYEQYF	TGCGCCAGCAGCGAGGGGGCAGCCATCTCCTACGAGCAGTACTTC
TRBV6-7	.	.	TRBJ1-3	CASSYSLTDCHLVNTIYF	TGTGCCAGCAGTTACTCTTTGACTGATTGCCACCTGGTGAACACCATATATTTT